The 30 T cell receptor beta chains reported below all come from one sample, sequenced in a study of patients and donors after allogeneic stem cell transplantation. TCRdb used MiXCR to reprocess the RT-PCR reads, holding one entry per CDR3 protein. The table includes about 150,000 distinct CDR3 sequences, 30% to 45% detected once. The material sequenced was blood, either unsorted or a sorted T cell fraction (not recorded which). These TCRs come from a human donor who was either an allogeneic HSCT recipient or a stem cell or donor lymphocyte infusion donor (not recorded which). It is not recorded whose cells these are; they may come from a transplant donor.

This chain joins TRBV10-3 and TRBJ1-5, with a tentative D call TRBD1 (6 bases). Germline CDR1 ENHRY, CDR2 SYGVKD. The germline V and J ends were trimmed by 2 bases and 7 bases, with 24 bases remaining between them. CDR3 length: 18 residues. CDR3 in amino acids: CAISEGFRTDGGRQPQHF. The CDR3 nucleotides are TGTGCCATCAGTGAGGGGTTTCGGACAGACGGGGGGCGGCAGCCCCAGCATTTT.

Only one count was recorded for this clonotype. The J gene is TRBJ2-7, the V gene TRBV5-6; D is ambiguous. Per germline, CDR1 SGHDT and CDR2 YYEEEE. This CDR3 is built from 13 residues. The ends were cut back, 1 base at V and 2 bases at J, with 7 bases in the middle. CDR3 sequence (DNA): TGTGCCAGCAGCTTGTCATACCCCTACGAGCAGTACTTC. It translates to CASSLSYPYEQYF.

The chain joins TRBV11-2 to TRBJ1-2; no clear D. V was clipped by 5 bases and J by 5 bases, with 21 bases between them. The CDR3 runs 16 residues. CDR1 and CDR2 from the germline V gene are SGHAT and FQNNGV. The chain's CDR3 is CASSPRAGGYGYGYTF. The CDR3 DNA reads TGTGCCAGCAGCCCCCGTGCTGGTGGGTATGGTTATGGCTACACCTTC. Based on the CDR3 plus reference TRBV11-2 and TRBJ1-2, the full variable domain is EAGVAQSPRYKIIEKRQSVAFWCNPISGHATLYWYQQILGQGPKLLIQFQNNGVVDDSQLPKDRFSAERLKGVDSTLKIQPAKLEDSAVYLCASSPRAGGYGYGYTFGSGTRLTVV.

This clonotype has only one observation. The gene calls are TRBV27 and TRBJ2-7; D call uncertain. Germline CDR1 is MNHEY and CDR2 is SMNVEV (reference sequence). The V end lost 6 bases, the J end lost 0 bases, and 18 bases lay between the germline ends. The CDR3 totals 16 residues. The CDR3 DNA is TGTGCCAGCAGCAGGAAAACAGCTCCTAGCTCCTACGAGCAGTACTTC. This gives the protein CASSRKTAPSSYEQYF.

V gene TRBV5-1 combines with J gene TRBJ1-5; D is undetermined. CDR3 length: 15 amino acids. With 4 bases removed from V and 7 bases from J, the gap between germline ends came to 18 bases. The germline V gene has CDR1 SGHRS and CDR2 YFSETQ. As DNA, the CDR3 is TGCGCCAGCAGCCCTGGACCGGGAGGGAGCCAGCCCCAGCATTTT. Translated: CASSPGPGGSQPQHF.

The rearrangement links TRBV27 to TRBJ2-3; 7 positions match TRBD1. Per germline, CDR1 MNHEY and CDR2 SMNVEV (reference sequence). V dropped 6 bases and J dropped 2; count of bases not matched to a gene: 11. This CDR3 is built from 16 residues. The CDR3 DNA sequence: TGTGCCAGCAGCCCACCTTCGAGGGGGCCCACAGATACGCAGTATTTT. The encoded protein is CASSPPSRGPTDTQYF.

The rearrangement joins TRBV7-2 to TRBJ2-1; a possible D gene is TRBD2 (6 bases). V lost 2 bases and J lost 6, with 17 bases in between. In germline, CDR1 is SGHTA, CDR2 FQGNSA. The CDR3 covers 16 residues. The CDR3 sequence: CASSLRPDYSINEQFF. DNA of the CDR3: TGTGCCAGCAGCTTACGGCCGGACTACTCTATCAATGAGCAGTTCTTC.

This rearrangement joins TRBV6-5 to TRBJ1-1, with D tentatively TRBD1 (6 bases). The germline CDR1 and CDR2 sequences are MNHEY and SVGAGI. V lost 0 bases, J lost 1 base, and 9 bases lay in between. This CDR3 comprises 15 residues. The CDR3 DNA sequence: TGTGCCAGCAGTTACTCGTCACAGGGGAACACTGAAGCTTTCTTT. As protein: CASSYSSQGNTEAFF.

The chain has TRBV28 and TRBJ1-2; D not certain. Trimming stripped 9 bases from V and 0 bases from J, with 8 bases between. CDR3 size: 12 residues. The V gene's germline CDR1 is MDHEN and CDR2 SYDVKM. The CDR3 here is CASLSSNYGYTF. The CDR3 coding sequence is TGTGCCAGTCTATCTTCTAACTATGGCTACACCTTC.

This clonotype has only a few counts. The gene calls are TRBV5-1 and TRBJ2-2; 7 positions agree with TRBD1. J lost 6 bases, V lost 8 bases, and 7 bases had no gene match. Germline assignment: CDR1 SGHRS and CDR2 YFSETQ. This CDR3 spans 13 amino acids. The CDR3 reads CASEQGSAGELFF. The CDR3 bases are TGCGCCAGTGAACAGGGGTCGGCCGGGGAGCTGTTTTTT.

The chain recombines TRBV29-1 with TRBJ2-5; D is uncertain. From germline, CDR1 is SQVTM and CDR2 ANQGSEA. The CDR3 consists of 14 residues. The ends were cut back, 8 bases at V and 2 bases at J, with 18 bases in the middle. This CDR3 is CSLPPSRKQETQYF. In DNA, the CDR3 is TGCAGCCTTCCCCCGAGTCGGAAACAAGAGACCCAGTACTTC.

This clonotype showed up just a few times. The rearrangement joins TRBV24-1 to TRBJ1-1; D call uncertain. Germline V CDR1 and CDR2: KGHDR, SFDVKD. This CDR3 spans 13 amino acids. V lost 7 bases and J lost 1, with 9 bases in between. CDR3 region: CATRAGGNTEAFF. The DNA for the CDR3 is TGTGCCACCAGGGCCGGAGGGAACACTGAAGCTTTCTTT.

This chain links TRBV5-1 with TRBJ1-5; D gene unclear. Trimming cost V 0 bases and J 3 bases, with 7 bases left between them. The CDR3 spans 14 residues. Germline V gene data show CDR1 as SGHRS and CDR2 as YFSETQ. CDR3 in DNA: TGCGCCAGCAGCTTGGAGGCTCTCAATCAGCCCCAGCATTTT. This translates into CASSLEALNQPQHF. Full variable domain (outside the CDR3, taken from reference TRBV5-1 and TRBJ1-5): KAGVTQTPRYLIKTRGQQVTLSCSPISGHRSVSWYQQTPGQGLQFLFEYFSETQRNKGNFPGRFSGRQFSNSRSEMNVSTLELGDSALYLCASSLEALNQPQHFGDGTRLSIL.

This chain uses TRBV29-1 with TRBJ2-1; 12 bases fit TRBD2. Germline CDR1 SQVTM, CDR2 ANQGSEA. Trimming cost V 4 bases and J 9 bases; bases outside gene matches: 7. The CDR3 consists of 14 residues. CDR3 sequence: CSVGLAGAGSEQFF. CDR3 DNA sequence: TGCAGCGTTGGACTAGCGGGGGCAGGGAGTGAGCAGTTCTTC.

The rearrangement uses TRBV6-6 and TRBJ1-2; D perhaps matches TRBD1 (5 bases). Germline CDR1 and CDR2: MNHNY and SVGAGI (reference sequence). This CDR3 has 17 residues. V lost 0 bases to trimming and J lost 0 bases, with 14 bases between them. CDR3 sequence reads: CASSYSSSRATNYGYTF. The CDR3 nucleotides are TGTGCCAGCAGTTACTCGAGTAGCAGGGCGACTAACTATGGCTACACCTTC.

The rearrangement links TRBV20-1 to TRBJ2-3; D gene ambiguous. The CDR3 has 11 residues. Trimming removed 7 bases at V and 4 bases at J, with 9 bases between. Germline V CDR1 and CDR2: DFQATT, SNEGSKA (reference sequence). The DNA of the CDR3 is TGCAGTGGGCTGGGTTCAGATACGCAGTATTTT. Its protein is CSGLGSDTQYF.

V usage is TRBV11-2 and J usage is TRBJ1-5, with D perhaps matching TRBD1 (6 bases). The germline V gene has CDR1 SGHAT and CDR2 FQNNGV. CDR3 length: 14 residues. V gave up 1 base and J gave up 5 bases, with 9 bases separating them. This CDR3 is CASSLGGADQPQHF. The CDR3 DNA reads TGTGCCAGCAGCTTAGGGGGGGCCGATCAGCCCCAGCATTTT.

This clonotype was counted a few times. This chain uses TRBV7-9 with TRBJ2-5; D gene unclear. The V and J ends lost 5 bases and 4 bases respectively, with 5 bases between them. Germline V gene data show CDR1 as SEHNR and CDR2 as FQNEAQ (reference sequence). The CDR3 contains 11 residues. This chain's CDR3 is CASSRLETQYF. DNA for the CDR3: TGTGCCAGCAGCCGCCTAGAGACCCAGTACTTC.

The CDR3 loop is CSASDSNYGYTF. The CDR3 nucleotides read TGCAGTGCTAGTGACAGTAACTATGGCTACACCTTC. This chain joins TRBV20-1 and TRBJ1-2; possibly TRBD1 for D (5 bases). CDR1 DFQATT and CDR2 SNEGSKA come from the germline V gene (reference sequence). This CDR3 is built from 12 residues. V lost 3 bases and J 1 base, leaving 6 bases between the germline ends.

This clonotype was found many times. The CDR3 DNA reads TGCAGTGCTAGGGAGATGAACACTGAAGCTTTCTTT. This codes for CSAREMNTEAFF. J is TRBJ1-1 and V is TRBV20-1; D gene unclear. Germline V gene lookup returns CDR1 DFQATT and CDR2 SNEGSKA (reference sequence). Trimming removed 3 bases from V and 0 bases from J, with 5 bases in between. The CDR3 has 12 residues.

This clonotype has just a few counts. V is TRBV7-3 and J is TRBJ1-5; a weak D match, TRBD1 (6 bases). The CDR3 is 15 amino acids. The germline V gene has CDR1 SGHTA and CDR2 FQGTGA. The germline V and J ends were trimmed by 1 base and 4 bases, with 11 bases remaining between them. CDR3 nucleotides: TGTGCCAGCAGCTTAATCGGGGGCCCGAATCAGCCCCAGCATTTT. Translation gives CASSLIGGPNQPQHF. Combining the CDR3 with reference TRBV7-3 and TRBJ1-5 gives the whole variable domain GAGVSQTPSNKVTEKGKYVELRCDPISGHTALYWYRQSLGQGPEFLIYFQGTGAADDSGLPNDRFFAVRPEGSVSTLKIQRTERGDSAVYLCASSLIGGPNQPQHFGDGTRLSIL.

The chain combines TRBV12-3 or TRBV12-4 with TRBJ2-1; 7 bases agree with TRBD1. V lost 5 bases to trimming and J lost 0 bases; unmatched junction nucleotides: 1. The CDR3 totals 14 residues. The DNA of the CDR3 is TGTGCCAGCAGTAACAGGGGCTCCTACAATGAGCAGTTCTTC. It codes for CASSNRGSYNEQFF.

With regard to this clonotype: At one of its ends the junction is not consistent with the germline gene, which may arise from a read error. J is TRBJ1-2 and V is TRBV6-6, with a tentative D call TRBD1 (5 bases). This CDR3 is 14 amino acids long. Looked up from germline, CDR1 is MNHNY and CDR2 is SVGAGI (reference sequence). The CDR3, as DNA: TGTGTCAGCGAAGGCCCAGGGTTTGGCTATGGCTACACCTTC. Residues: CVSEGPGFGYGYTF.

The chain joins TRBV5-6 to TRBJ1-5; 10 nucleotides match TRBD1. V gave up 4 bases and J gave up 3 bases; unmatched junction bases: 4. This CDR3 comprises 15 residues. In germline, CDR1 is SGHDT, CDR2 YYEEEE. CDR3 loop: CASSGTGAPNQPQHF. DNA for the CDR3: TGTGCCAGCAGCGGGACAGGGGCCCCCAATCAGCCCCAGCATTTT.

The J gene is TRBJ1-2, the V gene TRBV7-2, with 7 bases matching TRBD1. Germline values: CDR1 SGHTA, CDR2 FQGNSA. There are 16 residues in the CDR3. Germline trimming cut 2 bases from V and 4 bases from J; bases unmatched to any gene: 10. The chain's CDR3 is CASSLTGGTAVYGYTF. Written as DNA, the CDR3 is TGTGCCAGCAGCTTAACAGGCGGGACAGCAGTCTATGGCTACACCTTC.

This clonotype came up a few times. This chain uses TRBV27 with TRBJ1-5; D unresolved. The CDR3 totals 15 residues. Trimming cost V 6 bases and J 0 bases, with 12 bases left between them. CDR1 and CDR2 from the germline V gene are MNHEY and SMNVEV (reference sequence). CDR3 in DNA: TGTGCCAGCAGAAAACAGCCTTATAGCAATCAGCCCCAGCATTTT. Amino acids: CASRKQPYSNQPQHF.

DNA of the CDR3: TGTGCCAGCAGTTGGGACAGGGGTAAGGAAAAACTGTTTTTT. Translation gives CASSWDRGKEKLFF. The J gene is TRBJ1-4, the V gene TRBV12-3 or TRBV12-4; 10 positions agree with TRBD1. The CDR3 runs 14 residues. V dropped 4 bases and J dropped 8; count of bases not matched to a gene: 4.

The genes are TRBV18 and TRBJ1-3; no definite D call. CDR3 length equals 15 residues. Germline V gene lookup returns CDR1 KGHSH and CDR2 LQKENI. Trimming removed 1 base at V and 4 bases at J, with 11 bases between. The CDR3 region is CASSPLEEPGNTIYF. The DNA of the CDR3 is TGTGCCAGCTCACCACTGGAGGAGCCCGGAAACACCATATATTTT.

The CDR3 nucleotides are TGTGCCAGCAGCTTGAATCGACACAATGAGCAGTTCTTC. Its translation is CASSLNRHNEQFF. The chain combines TRBV7-9 with TRBJ2-1, with D uncertain. The CDR3 covers 13 residues. The germline V and J ends were trimmed by 3 bases and 5 bases, with 8 bases remaining between them. CDR1 is SEHNR and CDR2 is FQNEAQ in the germline V gene (reference sequence).

This clonotype was observed a handful of times. This chain links TRBV10-3 with TRBJ1-5; 7 bases map to TRBD1. Unmatched junction bases numbered 0, after V lost 4 bases and J lost 0 bases. Germline V gene sequence: CDR1 ENHRY, CDR2 SYGVKD. The CDR3 runs 14 residues. Here the CDR3 DNA reads TGTGCCATCAGTGGACAGGGTAGCAATCAGCCCCAGCATTTT. It codes for CAISGQGSNQPQHF.